This passage covers 23 T cell receptor beta chains from one sample sequenced in a study of CD8+ T cells in alopecia areata. Using CD4, CD8alpha, NKG2D, NKG2ACE and other markers, pooled cutaneous lymph node cells were sorted. Following RNA extraction, reverse transcription yielded cDNA that acted as the sequencing template. TCRdb's table, derived via immunoSEQ multiplex PCR, lists solely in-frame clones and lacks some. The sample yields 200,000 to 300,000 clones, without any singletons. Material for sequencing was CD4+ T cells sorted from a lymph node. These receptors all stem from a C3H/HeJ mouse with alopecia areata. This strain has MHC haplotype H2-k.

This clone turned up a few times. Genes and germline come from the mouse. The CDR3 end is not reached by the read, which stops 4 residues before it; the germline J gene fills it in. The rearrangement joins TRBV13-3 to TRBJ1-2, with 8 nucleotides matching TRBD1. The germline V gene encodes CDR1 NNHDY and CDR2 SYVADS. Trimming cost V 6 bases and J 3 bases; bases outside gene matches: 7. CDR3 length: 14 amino acids. CDR3 DNA (partial): TGTGCCAGCAATCAGGGGGCAAGGGACTCC. Its translation is CASNQGARDS. The whole CDR3 sequence reads CASNQGARDSDYTF.

Points on this clone: All gene names here are mouse names. Read sequence stops 4 residues before the CDR3 end, and the germline J gene provides the missing end. The chain combines TRBV1 with TRBJ2-3, with D hard to call. This CDR3 comprises 13 residues. Per the germline V gene, CDR1 is NSQYPW and CDR2 is LRSPGD (reference sequence). With 4 bases removed from V and 1 base from J, the gap between germline ends came to 6 bases. The CDR3 loop reads CTCSETRAETLYF. CDR3 DNA, as far as it was read: TGCACCTGCAGTGAGACACGTGCAGAA.

This clone was counted only a few times. Germline and genes: mouse. The observed sequence ends 4 residues before the CDR3 terminus, with the missing tail filled in from the germline J gene. V is TRBV1 and J is TRBJ2-2; no firm D call. Trimming removed 6 bases at V and 0 bases at J, with 2 bases between. This CDR3 has 12 residues. Per the germline V gene, CDR1 is NSQYPW and CDR2 is LRSPGD (reference sequence). CDR3 amino acids: CTCSTNTGQLYF. The DNA read from the CDR3 is TGCACCTGCAGCACAAACACCGGG.

This clone was found a few times. Gene names and germline refer to mouse. The read gets to within 4 residues of the CDR3 end, and the germline J gene fills in the rest. J is TRBJ1-2 and V is TRBV19, with 10 positions matching TRBD1. The CDR3 length is 15 residues. From germline, CDR1 is FNHDT and CDR2 SITEND (reference sequence). V lost 2 bases to trimming and J lost 3 bases; unmatched junction nucleotides: 4. The CDR3 spells CASSIIGTGDSDYTF. CDR3 bases read: TGTGCCAGCAGTATTATAGGGACAGGGGACTCC.

This clone occurred a few times. The gene names here belong to mouse. The sequence runs out 4 residues before the end of the CDR3; the remainder is reconstructed from the germline J gene. The chain recombines TRBV19 with TRBJ2-5; D is perhaps TRBD1 (5 bases). In germline, CDR1 is FNHDT, CDR2 SITEND (reference sequence). CDR3 length: 13 amino acids. Trimming cost V 6 bases and J 1 base, with 9 bases left between them. This CDR3 is CASTRTYQDTQYF. The sequenced part of the CDR3 DNA is TGTGCCAGCACAAGGACATACCAAGAC. The variable domain in full, completed from reference TRBV19 and TRBJ2-5, reads GGIITQTPKFLIGQEGQKLTLKCQQNFNHDTMYWYRQDSGKGLRLIYYSITENDLQKGDLSEGYDASREKKSSFSLTVTSAQKNEMAVFLCASTRTYQDTQYFGPGTRLLVL.

Of note for this clone: Gene and germline names: mouse. The read comes to an end 4 residues before the CDR3 does, leaving the germline J gene to fill in the end. The chain employs TRBV13-3 and TRBJ2-5; 8 bases fit TRBD2. Germline values: CDR1 NNHDY, CDR2 SYVADS. Trimming removed 4 bases from V and 0 bases from J; junction bases left unmatched: 4. The length of the CDR3 is 15 residues. Incomplete CDR3 DNA: TGTGCCAGCAGTCCAGGGACTGGTAACCAAGAC. As protein: CASSPGTGNQD. The entire CDR3 is CASSPGTGNQDTQYF.

This clone has a handful of counts. Gene names denote mouse genes. With the read ending 4 residues before the CDR3 end, the germline J gene is used to fill in that end. The chain carries TRBV13-3 and TRBJ2-7; weak D call: TRBD1 (6 bases). Germline assignment: CDR1 NNHDY and CDR2 SYVADS. CDR3 length equals 13 residues. CDR3 DNA (partial): TGTGCCAGCAGTGAAGGGACACCATAT. It yields the protein CASSEGTPY. The CDR3 reads in full as CASSEGTPYEQYF.

As concerns this clone: Gene names are the mouse ones. The read falls 4 residues short of the CDR3 end, and the missing part is taken from the germline J gene. The same CDR3 can be traced to other DNA sequences in this sample. The rearrangement uses TRBV13-1 and TRBJ2-1; D perhaps matches TRBD1 (6 bases). CDR1 and CDR2 from the germline V gene are NSHNY and SYGAGN. V was clipped by 3 bases and J by 1 base, with 8 bases between them. The CDR3 is made up of 14 amino acids. The CDR3 loop is CASSGTENYAEQFF. CDR3 bases read: TGTGCCAGCAGTGGGACAGAGAACTATGCT.

This clone was counted between two and nine times. All gene names here are mouse names. The read stops 4 residues short of the end of the CDR3; the missing end is completed from the germline J gene. In the same sample, other DNA sequences code for this CDR3. V gene TRBV13-2 combines with J gene TRBJ2-4; a possible D gene is TRBD2 (6 bases). Germline CDR1 is NNHNN and CDR2 is SYGAGS (reference sequence). The CDR3 loop spans 13 amino acids. CDR3 amino acids: CASGDAGGNTLYF. Incomplete CDR3 DNA: TGTGCCAGCGGTGACGCCGGGGGGAAC.

Details on this clone: The junction and the germline gene differ at one end; a read error may be behind it. The gene names here belong to mouse. The read comes to an end 4 residues before the CDR3 does, leaving the germline J gene to fill in the end. This chain uses TRBV1 with TRBJ2-4, with D possibly matching TRBD2 (6 bases). CDR3 length equals 13 residues. Germline CDR1 is NSQYPW and CDR2 is LRSPGD (reference sequence). Incomplete CDR3 DNA: TGCGCCTGCTCCGGGGGGAGTCAAAAC. Amino acids: CACSGGSQN. The CDR3 as a whole reads CACSGGSQNTLYF.

A note on this clone: Gene names and germline match the mouse. The read halts 4 residues ahead of the CDR3 end, with the missing end drawn from the germline J gene. At the DNA level, this CDR3 is encoded by other sequences in the same sample as well. The gene calls are TRBV13-1 and TRBJ2-1, with TRBD1 matching over 7 bases. Germline V gives CDR1 NSHNY, CDR2 SYGAGN. The CDR3 is 15 amino acids. With 3 bases clipped from V and 0 bases from J, the junction kept 3 bases outside the gene matches. CDR3 in amino acids: CASSGGQYNYAEQFF. Partial CDR3 DNA: TGTGCCAGCAGTGGGGGACAGTATAACTATGCT.

There are a few counts of this clone. The genes are named according to mouse. The DNA ends 4 residues before the CDR3 does, and the rest of the CDR3 is filled in from the germline J gene. Other DNA sequences from this sample encode an identical CDR3 as well. This chain joins TRBV31 and TRBJ2-2; no clear D gene. The CDR3 sequence is 13 residues long. Germline CDR1 reads GKSSPN; CDR2 reads SITVG. The V end lost 1 base, the J end lost 2 bases, and 5 bases lay between the germline ends. The sequenced part of the CDR3 DNA is TGTGCCTGGAGTCCTCAGAACACCGGG. Amino acids: CAWSPQNTG. The CDR3 reads in full as CAWSPQNTGQLYF. Full variable domain (outside the CDR3, taken from reference TRBV31 and TRBJ2-2): AQTIHQWPVAEIKAVGSPLSLGCTIKGKSSPNLYWYWQATGGTLQQLFYSITVGQVESVVQLNLSASRPKDDQFILSTEKLLLSHSGFYLCAWSPQNTGQLYFGEGSKLTVL.

This clone was seen a few times. The gene names given are mouse names. Coverage ceases 4 residues before the CDR3 finishes, and the germline J gene fills in the end. The J gene is TRBJ2-1, the V gene TRBV19; the match to TRBD2 covers 7 bases. The CDR3 covers 13 residues. V lost 1 base, J lost 6 bases, and 1 base stayed unmatched. Germline CDR1 FNHDT, CDR2 SITEND (reference sequence). The sequenced part of the CDR3 DNA is TGTGCCAGCAGTATAACTGGGGTTGCT. Amino acids: CASSITGVA. The full-length CDR3 reads as CASSITGVAEQFF.

A word on this clone: The gene symbols are mouse symbols. Read sequence stops 4 residues before the CDR3 end, and the germline J gene provides the missing end. This sample includes further DNA sequences coding for the same CDR3. This chain joins TRBV13-2 and TRBJ2-7; 12 bases match TRBD2. This CDR3 has 15 amino acids. Germline V gene lookup returns CDR1 NNHNN and CDR2 SYGAGS (reference sequence). The sequenced part of the CDR3 DNA is TGTGCCAGCGGTGGCCCCGGGACTGGGGGGTAT. It encodes CASGGPGTGGY. The CDR3 in full is CASGGPGTGGYEQYF.

The sample holds a few counts of this clone. Each gene name is a mouse one. The read comes to an end 4 residues before the CDR3 does, leaving the germline J gene to fill in the end. This chain uses TRBV1 with TRBJ2-1, with TRBD2 matching 7 bases. This CDR3 comprises 14 residues. Germline V gene lookup returns CDR1 NSQYPW and CDR2 LRSPGD (reference sequence). V shed 6 bases and J 3 bases; nucleotides not matched to a gene: 5. The part of the CDR3 DNA that was read is TGCACCTGCAGAGGCGGGGGGGGCTATGCT. Amino acid sequence: CTCRGGGGYA. The whole CDR3 protein is CTCRGGGGYAEQFF.

This clone was recorded a few times. Germline and genes: mouse. CDR3 region: CASGDAGQGATGQLYF. CDR3 DNA, as far as it was read: TGTGCCAGCGGTGATGCGGGACAGGGGGCCACCGGG. This chain links TRBV13-2 with TRBJ2-2; 12 nucleotides line up with TRBD1. The CDR3 end is not reached by the read, which stops 4 residues before it; the germline J gene fills it in. Germline CDR1 is NNHNN and CDR2 is SYGAGS (reference sequence). The length of the CDR3 is 16 residues. Trimming removed 0 bases from V and 4 bases from J; junction bases left unmatched: 1.

This clone showed up just a few times. Gene names and germline match the mouse. The observed sequence ends 4 residues before the CDR3 terminus, with the missing tail filled in from the germline J gene. V gene TRBV13-1 combines with J gene TRBJ2-1; 8 bases map to TRBD2. This CDR3 contains 15 residues. V trimming: 0 bases; J trimming: 5 bases; junction bases outside the gene matches: 4. Germline V gives CDR1 NSHNY, CDR2 SYGAGN. CDR3 DNA, as far as it was read: TGTGCCAGCAGTGATGCGGGGGGGCGCGATGCT. It yields the protein CASSDAGGRDA. The entire CDR3 protein reads CASSDAGGRDAEQFF.

As concerns this clone: Gene names follow the mouse nomenclature. From the germline J gene comes the end of the CDR3, since the read stops 4 residues before it. This chain links TRBV13-3 with TRBJ2-7; no definite D call. The length of the CDR3 is 14 residues. V was pared by 2 bases and J by 0 bases, with 9 bases between. Germline values: CDR1 NNHDY, CDR2 SYVADS. CDR3 amino acids: CASSDRLSSYEQYF. The sequenced CDR3 bases are TGTGCCAGCAGTGACAGGCTCAGCTCCTAT.

About this clone: Mouse germline and gene names are used. The CDR3 goes on 4 residues after the read ends, and that part is filled in from the germline J gene. The chain recombines TRBV13-3 with TRBJ2-7; 11 positions agree with TRBD2. The CDR3 runs to 16 residues. V shed 5 bases, J shed 0 bases, and the junction held 7 bases outside the gene matches. Germline V lookup: CDR1 NNHDY, CDR2 SYVADS. The part of the CDR3 DNA that was read is TGTGCCAGCAGCCCCCGGGACTGGGGGTACTCCTAT. Translating it yields CASSPRDWGYSY. The complete CDR3 reads CASSPRDWGYSYEQYF.

Concerning this clone itself: Mouse gene names and germline throughout. The CDR3 end is not reached by the read, which stops 4 residues before it; the germline J gene fills it in. The genes are TRBV12-1 and TRBJ2-1; 10 bases are shared with TRBD2. Trimming at V came to 0 bases and at J to 6 bases, leaving 1 base not matched to a gene. CDR3 length: 14 amino acids. Germline V gene lookup returns CDR1 SGHSN and CDR2 HYEKVE. The CDR3 here is CASSLDWGVAEQFF. The CDR3 DNA, read in part, is TGTGCCAGCTCTCTCGACTGGGGGGTTGCT.

A note on this clone: Gene names and germline refer to mouse. Read coverage stops 4 residues before the CDR3 terminus; the germline J gene supplies the remainder. The chain has TRBV5 and TRBJ1-2; perhaps TRBD1 as D (6 bases). CDR3 length: 16 amino acids. V gave up 0 bases and J gave up 0 bases, with 11 bases separating them. The V gene's germline CDR1 is LGHNA and CDR2 YNLKQL (reference sequence). The sequenced CDR3 bases are TGTGCCAGCAGCCAAGACCTGGGGGCAGCAAACTCC. Its translation: CASSQDLGAANS. The full CDR3 reads CASSQDLGAANSDYTF.

With regard to this clone: Gene names follow the mouse nomenclature. The DNA ends 4 residues before the CDR3 does, and the rest of the CDR3 is filled in from the germline J gene. V and J are TRBV19 and TRBJ2-4; possibly TRBD2 for D (6 bases). This CDR3 region has 14 residues. Trimming left V 2 bases short and J 0 bases short, with 7 bases between. In germline, CDR1 is FNHDT, CDR2 SITEND (reference sequence). CDR3 DNA (partial): TGTGCCAGCAGTATGGGGACTAGTCAAAAC. This encodes CASSMGTSQN. The full CDR3 protein is CASSMGTSQNTLYF.

This clone was seen only a few times. Gene names refer to mouse genes. Read data end 4 residues before the CDR3 end; the end is taken from the germline J gene. The genes are TRBV13-1 and TRBJ2-1, with D maybe TRBD1 (5 bases). CDR1 and CDR2 from the germline V gene are NSHNY and SYGAGN. The CDR3 is 13 amino acids. Trimming pared 6 bases from V and 0 bases from J, leaving 7 bases between. The sequenced part of the CDR3 DNA is TGTGCCAGCAAGGGGAATAACTATGCT. The encoded protein is CASKGNNYA. The full CDR3 reads CASKGNNYAEQFF.